This is a list of T cell receptor beta chains from one sample in a study of cytomegalovirus exposure and HLA in healthy donors. Assay used: immunoSEQ multiplex PCR; TCRdb lists only in-frame clones, some missing. Its table lists under 40,000 clones. The specimen sequenced was PBMCs. The receptor set was obtained from a woman aged 40-49 years in good health and CMV-seropositive. CDR3s include the opening cysteine and the closing phenylalanine or tryptophan. The order of the fields is V gene, CDR3 protein.

v_gene: TRBV9; CDR3aa: CASSVGHRDHEQYF
v_gene: TRBV28; CDR3aa: CASSSSGNYEQYF
v_gene: TRBV5-1; CDR3aa: CASSSIQGADGAFF
v_gene: TRBV9; CDR3aa: CASSVAPTREQYF
v_gene: TRBV30; CDR3aa: CAWRYEDTEAFF
v_gene: TRBV5-1; CDR3aa: CASSLPTGNTGELFF
v_gene: TRBV5-1; CDR3aa: CASSPAGAISYEQYF
v_gene: TRBV9; CDR3aa: CASSVDRAGGAYEQYF
v_gene: TRBV6-5; CDR3aa: CASSYVAGSIDTEAFF
v_gene: TRBV4-3; CDR3aa: CASSQVSLGGDLAEQYF
v_gene: TRBV19; CDR3aa: CASSRGASGAYEQYF
v_gene: TRBV28; CDR3aa: CASRSGQENYGYTF
v_gene: TRBV7-9; CDR3aa: CASSLVGREGLTDTQYF
v_gene: TRBV7-6; CDR3aa: CASSFWDREGMNTEAFF